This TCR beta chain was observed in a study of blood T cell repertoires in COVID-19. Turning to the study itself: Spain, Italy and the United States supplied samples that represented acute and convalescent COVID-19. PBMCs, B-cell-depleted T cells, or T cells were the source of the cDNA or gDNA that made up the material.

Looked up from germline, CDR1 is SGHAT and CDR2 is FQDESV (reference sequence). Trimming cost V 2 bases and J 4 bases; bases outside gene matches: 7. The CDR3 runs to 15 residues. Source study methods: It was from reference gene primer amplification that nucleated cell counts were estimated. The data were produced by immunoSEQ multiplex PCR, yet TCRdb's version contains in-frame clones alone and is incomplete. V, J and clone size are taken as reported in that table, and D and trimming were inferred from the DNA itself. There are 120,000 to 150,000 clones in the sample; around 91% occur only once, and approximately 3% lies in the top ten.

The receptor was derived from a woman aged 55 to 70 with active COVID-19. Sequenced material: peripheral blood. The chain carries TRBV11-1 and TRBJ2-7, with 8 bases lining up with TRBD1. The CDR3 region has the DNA TGTGCCAGCAGCTTAAGGCGACAGGGGATTTACGAGCAGTACTTC. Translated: CASSLRRQGIYEQYF.